These 23 T cell receptor beta chains share one sample of origin, sequenced in a study of CD8 T cells in Susac syndrome. Reverse transcription of 0.5 to 1 ug RNA was performed with random hexamers. TCRdb processed the immunoSEQ multiplex PCR reads anew with MiXCR; each CDR3 protein has one entry. The sample yields approximately 140,000 distinct CDR3 sequences, approximately 79% seen once. The sequenced sample consisted of CD8+ T cells from PBMCs. The origin of the receptors is a human donor with multiple sclerosis.

This clonotype was seen a few times. CDR3 sequence: CASSLEAGIRPYEQYF. Written as DNA, the CDR3 is TGTGCCAGCAGCTTAGAGGCAGGGATTAGGCCCTACGAGCAGTACTTC. This chain links TRBV7-6 with TRBJ2-7, with D possibly TRBD1 on 5 matching bases. Germline V lookup: CDR1 SGHVS, CDR2 FNYEAQ. V was shortened by 1 base and J by 2 bases, with 15 bases between the two germline ends. The CDR3 length is 16 residues.

This clonotype occurred a few times. The chain is built from TRBV6-5 and TRBJ1-1, with TRBD1 as a possible D gene (5 bases). The germline CDR1 and CDR2 sequences are MNHEY and SVGAGI. Trimming stripped 0 bases from V and 10 bases from J, with 12 bases between. The CDR3 loop spans 13 amino acids. The CDR3 coding sequence is TGTGCCAGCAGTTACTCGAGGGGTCGGGGAGCTTTCTTT. Amino acid sequence: CASSYSRGRGAFF.

The chain links TRBV4-1 to TRBJ2-7; 8 bases are a match to TRBD2. V lost 4 bases and J lost 2; bases outside the gene matches: 7. Germline V gene sequence: CDR1 MGHRA, CDR2 YSYEKL. This CDR3 has 15 residues. CDR3: CASSLRLARPYEQYV. The DNA for the CDR3 is TGCGCCAGCAGCCTAAGACTAGCGAGACCCTACGAGCAGTACGTC.

The chain recombines TRBV4-1 with TRBJ2-2; TRBD2 aligns across 8 bases. CDR3 size: 16 residues. Germline V gene data show CDR1 as MGHRA and CDR2 as YSYEKL. V was clipped by 1 base and J by 4 bases; unmatched bases: 5. Written as DNA, the CDR3 is TGCGCCAGCAGCCAAGTATCCGGGAGGGGCACCGGGGAGCTGTTTTTT. This encodes CASSQVSGRGTGELFF.

The chain joins TRBV7-2 to TRBJ2-2; D may be TRBD1 or TRBD2 (5 bases each). The length of the CDR3 is 14 residues. The ends were cut back, 6 bases at V and 9 bases at J, with 17 bases in the middle. Germline CDR1 and CDR2: SGHTA and FQGNSA. CDR3 nucleotide sequence: TGTGCCAGCAGTGACTCCCGAGGGGTTTGGGAGCTGTTTTTT. As protein: CASSDSRGVWELFF.

The rearrangement joins TRBV6-1 to TRBJ2-7; 11 nucleotides align to TRBD1. The CDR3 length is 15 residues. J lost 2 bases, V lost 5 bases, and 5 bases had no gene match. CDR1 MNHNS and CDR2 SASEGT come from the germline V gene. CDR3: CASSLRTGGPYEQYF. CDR3 DNA sequence: TGTGCCAGCAGTCTGCGGACAGGGGGCCCCTACGAGCAGTACTTC.

V and J are TRBV28 and TRBJ2-1; TRBD1 matches at 9 bases. The CDR3 has 15 amino acids. The V and J ends lost 6 bases and 4 bases, in that order; junction bases with no gene match: 7. The germline V gene has CDR1 MDHEN and CDR2 SYDVKM. This CDR3 reads CASRQGQGSYNEQFF. The CDR3 DNA reads as TGTGCCAGCAGACAGGGACAGGGATCATACAATGAGCAGTTCTTC.

The J gene is TRBJ2-2, the V gene TRBV6-2 or TRBV6-3; D not resolved. The germline V gene has CDR1 MNHEY and CDR2 SVGEGT. The V gene lost 6 bases and the J gene lost 5 bases, with 4 bases spanning the gap. The CDR3 loop spans 11 amino acids. The CDR3 protein is CASRGTGELFF. CDR3 coding DNA: TGTGCCAGCAGGGGAACCGGGGAGCTGTTTTTT.

The chain employs TRBV6-1 and TRBJ1-2; maybe TRBD1 (6 bases). Trimming removed 7 bases from V and 8 bases from J, with 23 bases in between. The CDR3 has 15 residues. Germline lookup yields CDR1 MNHNS and CDR2 SASEGT. The CDR3 nucleotides read TGTGCCAGCACCCTGAGTACGGGGGCGCGCGACGGCTACACCTTC. Protein: CASTLSTGARDGYTF.

The genes are TRBV12-3 or TRBV12-4 and TRBJ2-1, with D maybe TRBD1 (5 bases). This CDR3 spans 20 amino acids. Trimming took 3 bases from V and 1 from J, leaving 25 bases between them. The CDR3 DNA sequence: TGTGCCAGCAGTTTCTGGGTCTTTGGGGCAGGACCCAAGTCCTACAATGAGCAGTTCTTC. It is translated as CASSFWVFGAGPKSYNEQFF.

The chain is built from TRBV6-2 or TRBV6-3 and TRBJ2-5; D not resolved. CDR3 length: 15 amino acids. Trimming removed 6 bases from V and 5 bases from J, with 19 bases in between. Germline CDR1 reads MNHEY; CDR2 reads SVGEGT. The DNA for the CDR3 is TGTGCCAGCAGCGACGACGGTGGGATCGTGGAGACCCAGTACTTC. Amino acids: CASSDDGGIVETQYF.

The V gene is TRBV7-9, the J gene TRBJ2-1; 9 positions agree with TRBD2. This CDR3 contains 16 residues. Germline lookup yields CDR1 SEHNR and CDR2 FQNEAQ (reference sequence). V was clipped by 2 bases and J by 5 bases; unmatched bases: 7. The CDR3 nucleotides are TGTGCCAGCAGCTTATCGGCGGGGGGGCCTCACAATGAGCAGTTCTTC. This gives the protein CASSLSAGGPHNEQFF.

The V gene is TRBV6-1, the J gene TRBJ1-1; D unclear. Looked up from germline, CDR1 is MNHNS and CDR2 is SASEGT. Trimming removed 6 bases from V and 0 bases from J, with 8 bases in between. The CDR3 runs 13 residues. CDR3 nucleotides: TGTGCCAGCAGGCCTCAGTTGAACACTGAAGCTTTCTTT. As protein: CASRPQLNTEAFF.

As concerns this clonotype: The junction does not match germline at one end; this may be a read error. The genes are TRBV14 and TRBJ2-1, with D possibly TRBD2 on 5 matching bases. Germline CDR1 and CDR2: SGHDN and FVKESK. The CDR3 spans 15 residues. The CDR3 protein is CASSHRGPGYNGQFF. The CDR3 DNA reads as TGTGCCAGCAGCCATCGAGGGCCCGGCTACAATGGGCAGTTCTTC.

This clonotype has only a few counts. This sequence joins TRBV6-1 and TRBJ1-1; D is unclear. The CDR3 extends over 13 amino acids. Germline V lookup: CDR1 MNHNS, CDR2 SASEGT. The germline V and J ends were trimmed by 6 bases and 1 base, with 9 bases remaining between them. The CDR3 protein is CASSQQPNTEAFF. In DNA, the CDR3 is TGTGCCAGCAGCCAACAGCCGAACACTGAAGCTTTCTTT.

J is TRBJ2-2 and V is TRBV5-4; unclear D gene. Trimming cost V 0 bases and J 4 bases, with 10 bases left between them. Germline V gene data show CDR1 as SGHNT and CDR2 as YYREEE (reference sequence). This CDR3 spans 15 amino acids. The CDR3, as DNA: TGTGCCAGCAGCTTGGAAGGGTGGGGCACCGGGGAGCTGTTTTTT. Protein sequence: CASSLEGWGTGELFF. Variable domain in full (rest from reference TRBV5-4 and TRBJ2-2): ETGVTQSPTHLIKTRGQQVTLRCSSQSGHNTVSWYQQALGQGPQFIFQYYREEENGRGNFPPRFSGLQFPNYSSELNVNALELDDSALYLCASSLEGWGTGELFFGEGSRLTVL.

V is TRBV10-2 and J is TRBJ1-4; D remains ambiguous. The V end lost 1 base, the J end lost 4 bases, and 13 bases lay between the germline ends. Germline V gives CDR1 WSHSY, CDR2 SAAADI. The CDR3 runs to 16 residues. CDR3 nucleotide sequence: TGCGCCAGCAGTGAGTTACCGGGATCCAATAATGAAAAACTGTTTTTT. Translated: CASSELPGSNNEKLFF.

This chain connects TRBV2 to TRBJ2-1, with 8 nucleotides matching TRBD2. CDR1 and CDR2 from the germline V gene are SNHLY and FYNNEI. V shed 8 bases and J 5 bases; nucleotides not matched to a gene: 11. The CDR3 covers 15 residues. CDR3 protein: CASLIAGTLNNEQFF. CDR3 in DNA: TGTGCCAGCCTTATAGCGGGAACCCTAAACAATGAGCAGTTCTTC.

The J gene is TRBJ2-3, the V gene TRBV24-1, with unresolved D. Germline CDR1 KGHDR, CDR2 SFDVKD. Trimming took 2 bases from V and 2 from J, leaving 13 bases between them. The CDR3 extends over 16 amino acids. CDR3 sequence (DNA): TGTGCCACCAGTGATTCGAGAACGGAAGTCACAGATACGCAGTATTTT. It codes for CATSDSRTEVTDTQYF.

This chain links TRBV14 with TRBJ2-5; D is perhaps TRBD1 (5 bases). This CDR3 is 18 amino acids long. Germline assignment: CDR1 SGHDN and CDR2 FVKESK. V dropped 0 bases and J dropped 1 base, with 18 bases sitting between them. CDR3 in DNA: TGTGCCAGCAGCCAAGATCTGGAAGGGGTCCCCTTCCAAGAGACCCAGTACTTC. This encodes CASSQDLEGVPFQETQYF.

The V and J genes are TRBV29-1 and TRBJ1-1, with D maybe TRBD1 (6 bases). The CDR3 consists of 17 residues. The V gene's germline CDR1 is SQVTM and CDR2 ANQGSEA. V was clipped by 1 base and J by 0 bases, with 18 bases between them. The CDR3 sequence is CSVEGGADMLMNTEAFF. CDR3 nucleotide sequence: TGCAGCGTTGAAGGGGGGGCCGACATGCTCATGAACACTGAAGCTTTCTTT.

V and J are TRBV6-5 and TRBJ1-1; D is unresolved. The germline V gene encodes CDR1 MNHEY and CDR2 SVGAGI. CDR3 length: 13 residues. V was cut by 2 bases and J by 7 bases, with 11 bases left in between. CDR3 in DNA: TGTGCCAGCAGTTACGGGAGAGACTATGAAGCTTTCTTT. Its translation is CASSYGRDYEAFF.

V gene TRBV12-2 combines with J gene TRBJ2-2; TRBD2, as called in the table, went unchecked against the DNA. TRBV12-2 is termed a pseudogene. The CDR3 loop spans 14 amino acids. CDR3 amino acids: CASRLGPGGGELFF. DNA for the CDR3: TGTGCAAGTCGCTTAGGACCGGGAGGCGGGGAGCTGTTTTTT.